This TCR beta chain was recorded in a study of cytomegalovirus exposure and HLA in healthy donors. Study-level points and caveats: Indistinguishability led to the exclusion of some V segments, TRBV6-2 and TRBV6-3 included. TCR beta sequences numbering some 17,000 were associated with HLA alleles at 0.05 false discovery rate in a later analysis. When a later analysis compared HLA-associated TCR beta chains with equally common others, the HLA-associated chains turned out to be more clonally expanded and to have lower generation probabilities.

Germline CDR1 is SGHRS and CDR2 is YFSETQ. This CDR3 region has 15 residues. Germline trimming cut 4 bases from V and 1 base from J; bases unmatched to any gene: 3. A multiplex PCR was run with 60 Vbeta primers and 13 Jbeta primers. Sequencing used immunoSEQ multiplex PCR; TCRdb keeps in-frame clones, though not all of them. The sample includes 200,000 to 250,000 clones. Despite likely unrecorded immune exposures, the donors were nominally healthy at the time of sampling. Concerning this clone itself: Antigen unknown. At the DNA level, this CDR3 is encoded by other sequences in the same sample as well.

The TCR sequence derives from a woman between 25 and 40 years old in good health and CMV-seropositive. Source material: PBMCs. V is TRBV5-1 and J is TRBJ1-2, with 11 bases lining up with TRBD1. The CDR3 nucleotides read TGCGCCAGCAGCCTGGGACAGGGGGGTAACTATGGCTACACCTTC. Amino acids: CASSLGQGGNYGYTF.